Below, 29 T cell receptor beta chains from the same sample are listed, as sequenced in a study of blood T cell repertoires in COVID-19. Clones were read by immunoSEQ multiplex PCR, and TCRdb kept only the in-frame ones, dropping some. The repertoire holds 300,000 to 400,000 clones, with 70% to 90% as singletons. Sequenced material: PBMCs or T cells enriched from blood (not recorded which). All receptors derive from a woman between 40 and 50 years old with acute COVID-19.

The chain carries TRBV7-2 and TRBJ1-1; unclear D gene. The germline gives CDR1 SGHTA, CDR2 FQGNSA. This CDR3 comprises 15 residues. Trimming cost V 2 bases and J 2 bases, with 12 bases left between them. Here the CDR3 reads CASSLMTTGNTEAFF. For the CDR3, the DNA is TGTGCCAGCAGCTTAATGACAACCGGTAACACTGAAGCTTTCTTT.

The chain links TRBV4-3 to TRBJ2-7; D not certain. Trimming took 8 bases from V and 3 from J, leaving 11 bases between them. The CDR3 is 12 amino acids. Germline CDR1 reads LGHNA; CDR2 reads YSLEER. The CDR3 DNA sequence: TGCGCCAGCCAGGATCAGTACTACGAGCAGTACTTC. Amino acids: CASQDQYYEQYF.

The chain's CDR3 is CATSRDSPSGHSTDTQYF. The CDR3 DNA follows: TGTGCCACCAGCAGAGATTCCCCTAGCGGTCACAGCACAGATACGCAGTATTTT. The chain combines TRBV15 with TRBJ2-3, with TRBD2 matching 7 bases. This CDR3 has 18 amino acids. The germline V gene has CDR1 LNHNV and CDR2 YYDKDF (reference sequence). J gave up 0 bases and V 0 bases, and 9 bases lay outside the gene matches.

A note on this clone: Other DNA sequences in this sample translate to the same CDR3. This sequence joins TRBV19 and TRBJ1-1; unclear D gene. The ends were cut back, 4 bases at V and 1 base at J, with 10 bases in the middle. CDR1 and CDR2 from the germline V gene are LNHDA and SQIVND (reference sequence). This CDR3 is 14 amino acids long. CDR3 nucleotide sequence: TGTGCCAGTAGTACAGATCGCAGGAACACTGAAGCTTTCTTT. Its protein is CASSTDRRNTEAFF.

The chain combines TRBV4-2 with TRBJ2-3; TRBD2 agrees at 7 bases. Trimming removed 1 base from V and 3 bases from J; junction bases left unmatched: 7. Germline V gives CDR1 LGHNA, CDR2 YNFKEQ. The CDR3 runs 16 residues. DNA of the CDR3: TGTGCCAGCAGCCAAGTTGGGGGGGTACTAACAGATACGCAGTATTTT. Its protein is CASSQVGGVLTDTQYF.

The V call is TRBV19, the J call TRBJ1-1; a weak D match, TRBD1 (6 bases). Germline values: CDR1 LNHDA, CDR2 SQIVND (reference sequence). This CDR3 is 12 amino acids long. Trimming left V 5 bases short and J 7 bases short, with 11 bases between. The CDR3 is CASSLRTDEAFF. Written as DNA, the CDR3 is TGTGCCAGTAGTCTTAGGACAGATGAAGCTTTCTTT. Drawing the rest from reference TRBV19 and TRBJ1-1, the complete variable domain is DGGITQSPKYLFRKEGQNVTLSCEQNLNHDAMYWYRQDPGQGLRLIYYSQIVNDFQKGDIAEGYSVSREKKESFPLTVTSAQKNPTAFYLCASSLRTDEAFFGQGTRLTVV.

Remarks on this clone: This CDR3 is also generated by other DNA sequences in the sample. The CDR3 DNA follows: TGCAGTGCTAGGCGGGGGTACGAGCAGTACTTC. This codes for CSARRGYEQYF. V is TRBV20-1 and J is TRBJ2-7; 7 nucleotides match TRBD2. The CDR3 loop spans 11 amino acids. CDR1 and CDR2 (germline): DFQATT, SNEGSKA (reference sequence). J gave up 4 bases and V 3 bases, and 0 bases lay outside the gene matches.

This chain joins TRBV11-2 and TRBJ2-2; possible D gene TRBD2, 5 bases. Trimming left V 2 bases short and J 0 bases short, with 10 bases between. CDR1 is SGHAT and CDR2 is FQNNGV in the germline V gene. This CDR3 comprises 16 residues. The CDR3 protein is CASSLQAGANTGELFF. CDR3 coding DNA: TGTGCCAGCAGCTTACAGGCGGGCGCGAACACCGGGGAGCTGTTTTTT.

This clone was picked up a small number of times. CDR3 in amino acids: CASSIRGQGAIRSYNEQFF. As DNA, the CDR3 is TGTGCCAGTAGTATTCGAGGACAGGGGGCAATCAGATCCTACAATGAGCAGTTCTTC. The chain employs TRBV19 and TRBJ2-1; 11 bases match TRBD1. Germline V gives CDR1 LNHDA, CDR2 SQIVND (reference sequence). This CDR3 is built from 19 residues. V trimming: 3 bases; J trimming: 1 base; junction bases outside the gene matches: 11.

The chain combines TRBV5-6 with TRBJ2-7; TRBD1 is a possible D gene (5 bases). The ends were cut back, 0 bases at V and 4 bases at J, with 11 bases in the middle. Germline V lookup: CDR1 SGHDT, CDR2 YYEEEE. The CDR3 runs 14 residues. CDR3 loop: CASSLDRGPYEQYF. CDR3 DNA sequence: TGTGCCAGCAGCTTGGATAGGGGTCCTTACGAGCAGTACTTC.

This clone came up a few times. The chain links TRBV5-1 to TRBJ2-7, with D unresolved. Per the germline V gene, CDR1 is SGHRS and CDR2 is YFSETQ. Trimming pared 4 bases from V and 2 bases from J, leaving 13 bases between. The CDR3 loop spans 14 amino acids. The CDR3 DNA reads TGCGCCAGCAGCCCGATTCTCCGGGCCTACGAGCAGTACTTC. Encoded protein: CASSPILRAYEQYF. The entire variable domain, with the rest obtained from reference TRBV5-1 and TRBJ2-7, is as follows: KAGVTQTPRYLIKTRGQQVTLSCSPISGHRSVSWYQQTPGQGLQFLFEYFSETQRNKGNFPGRFSGRQFSNSRSEMNVSTLELGDSALYLCASSPILRAYEQYFGPGTRLTVT.

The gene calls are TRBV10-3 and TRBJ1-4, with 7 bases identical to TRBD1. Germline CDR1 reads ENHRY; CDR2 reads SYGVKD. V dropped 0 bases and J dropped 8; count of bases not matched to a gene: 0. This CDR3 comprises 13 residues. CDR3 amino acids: CAISESDREKLFF. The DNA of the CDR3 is TGTGCCATCAGTGAGTCGGACAGGGAAAAACTGTTTTTT.

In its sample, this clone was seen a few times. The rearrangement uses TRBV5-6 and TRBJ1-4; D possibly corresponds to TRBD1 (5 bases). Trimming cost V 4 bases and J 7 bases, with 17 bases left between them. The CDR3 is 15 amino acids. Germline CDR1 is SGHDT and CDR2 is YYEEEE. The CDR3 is CASSLESRRGEKLFF. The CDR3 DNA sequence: TGTGCCAGCAGCCTTGAGTCCAGGAGGGGTGAAAAACTGTTTTTT. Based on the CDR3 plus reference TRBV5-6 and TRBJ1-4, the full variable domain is DAGVTQSPTHLIKTRGQQVTLRCSPKSGHDTVSWYQQALGQGPQFIFQYYEEEERQRGNFPDRFSGHQFPNYSSELNVNALLLGDSALYLCASSLESRRGEKLFFGSGTQLSVL.

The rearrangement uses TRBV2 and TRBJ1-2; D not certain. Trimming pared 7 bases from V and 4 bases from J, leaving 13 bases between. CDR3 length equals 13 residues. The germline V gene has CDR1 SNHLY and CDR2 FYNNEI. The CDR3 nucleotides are TGTGCCAGCATTAAGGAGGGTTCCTATGGCTACACCTTC. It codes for CASIKEGSYGYTF.

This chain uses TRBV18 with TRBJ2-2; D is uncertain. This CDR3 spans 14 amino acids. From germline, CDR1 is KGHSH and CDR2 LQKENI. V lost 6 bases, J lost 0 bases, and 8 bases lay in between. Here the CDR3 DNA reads TGTGCCAGCTCCCCAGAGTCGAACACCGGGGAGCTGTTTTTT. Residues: CASSPESNTGELFF.

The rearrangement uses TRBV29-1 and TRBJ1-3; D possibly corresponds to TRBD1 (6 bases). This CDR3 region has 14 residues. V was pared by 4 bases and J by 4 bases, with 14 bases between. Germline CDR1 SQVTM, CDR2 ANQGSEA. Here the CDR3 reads CSVGDGGPGNTIYF. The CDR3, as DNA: TGCAGCGTTGGTGACGGGGGGCCCGGAAACACCATATATTTT. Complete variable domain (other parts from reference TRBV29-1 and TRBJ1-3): SAVISQKPSRDICQRGTSLTIQCQVDSQVTMMFWYRQQPGQSLTLIATANQGSEATYESGFVIDKFPISRPNLTFSTLTVSNMSPEDSSIYLCSVGDGGPGNTIYFGEGSWLTVV.

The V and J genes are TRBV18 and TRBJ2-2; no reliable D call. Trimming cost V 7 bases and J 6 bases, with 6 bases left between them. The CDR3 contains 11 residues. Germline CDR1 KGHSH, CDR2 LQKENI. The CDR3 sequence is CASFVAGELFF. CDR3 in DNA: TGTGCCAGCTTCGTTGCCGGGGAGCTGTTTTTT.

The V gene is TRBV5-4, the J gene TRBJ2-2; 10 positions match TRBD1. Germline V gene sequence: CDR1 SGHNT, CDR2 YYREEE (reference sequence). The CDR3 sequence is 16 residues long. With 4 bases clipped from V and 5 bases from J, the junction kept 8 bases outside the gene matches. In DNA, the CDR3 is TGTGCCAGCAGCCCCCCGGGACAGGGGTGGACCGGGGAGCTGTTTTTT. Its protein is CASSPPGQGWTGELFF. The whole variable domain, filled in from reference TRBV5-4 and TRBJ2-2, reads ETGVTQSPTHLIKTRGQQVTLRCSSQSGHNTVSWYQQALGQGPQFIFQYYREEENGRGNFPPRFSGLQFPNYSSELNVNALELDDSALYLCASSPPGQGWTGELFFGEGSRLTVL.

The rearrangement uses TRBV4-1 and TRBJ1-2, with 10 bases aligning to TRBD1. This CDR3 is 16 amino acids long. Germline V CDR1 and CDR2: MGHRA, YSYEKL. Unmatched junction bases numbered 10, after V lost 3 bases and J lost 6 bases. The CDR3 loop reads CASSHTGQGVKNGYTF. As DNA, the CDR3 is TGCGCCAGCAGCCACACCGGACAGGGGGTGAAAAATGGCTACACCTTC.

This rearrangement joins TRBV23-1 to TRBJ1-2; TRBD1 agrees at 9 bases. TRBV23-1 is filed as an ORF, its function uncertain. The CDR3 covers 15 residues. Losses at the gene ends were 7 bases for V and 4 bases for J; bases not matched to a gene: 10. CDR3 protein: CASTRWGTGFYGYTF. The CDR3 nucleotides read TGCGCCAGCACCAGATGGGGGACAGGGTTCTATGGCTACACCTTC.

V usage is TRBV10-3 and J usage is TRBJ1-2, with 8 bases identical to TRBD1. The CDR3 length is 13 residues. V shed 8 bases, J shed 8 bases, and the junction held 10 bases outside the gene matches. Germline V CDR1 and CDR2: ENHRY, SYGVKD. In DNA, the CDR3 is TGTGCCATCGGGGGACAGGCCTTATCGGGCTACACCTTC. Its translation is CAIGGQALSGYTF.

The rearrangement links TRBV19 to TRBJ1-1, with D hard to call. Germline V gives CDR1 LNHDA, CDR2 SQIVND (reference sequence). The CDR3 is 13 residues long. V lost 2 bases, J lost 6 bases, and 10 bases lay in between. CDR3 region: CASSIYLYAEAFF. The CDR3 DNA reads TGTGCCAGTAGTATATATCTCTACGCTGAAGCTTTCTTT.

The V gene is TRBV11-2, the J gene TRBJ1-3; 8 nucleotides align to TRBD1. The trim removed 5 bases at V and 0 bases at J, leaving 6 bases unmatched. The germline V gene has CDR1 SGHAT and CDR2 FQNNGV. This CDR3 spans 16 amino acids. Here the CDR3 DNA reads TGTGCCAGCAGCATGGACAGGGCCCACTCTGGAAACACCATATATTTT. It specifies CASSMDRAHSGNTIYF.

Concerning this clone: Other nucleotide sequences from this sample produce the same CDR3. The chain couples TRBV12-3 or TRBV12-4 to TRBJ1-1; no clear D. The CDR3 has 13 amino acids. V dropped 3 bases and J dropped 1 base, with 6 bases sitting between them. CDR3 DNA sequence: TGTGCCAGCAGTTTGGGAGGGAACACTGAAGCTTTCTTT. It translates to CASSLGGNTEAFF.

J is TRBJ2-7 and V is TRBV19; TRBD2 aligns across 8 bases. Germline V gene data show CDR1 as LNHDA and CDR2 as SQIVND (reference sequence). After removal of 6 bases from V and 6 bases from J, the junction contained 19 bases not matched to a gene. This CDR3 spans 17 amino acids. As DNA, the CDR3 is TGTGCCAGTAGAACCCACGGGTCCTTAGCGGGGTTGAGCGAGCAGTACTTC. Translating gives CASRTHGSLAGLSEQYF.

The CDR3 DNA follows: TGTGCCAGCAGCGTAGCTTGGACTAGCGGGAGTGACAATGAGCAGTTCTTC. It is translated as CASSVAWTSGSDNEQFF. The rearrangement joins TRBV9 to TRBJ2-1; 13 nucleotides agree with TRBD2. With 0 bases clipped from V and 5 bases from J, the junction kept 5 bases outside the gene matches. This CDR3 is 17 amino acids long. CDR1 and CDR2 from the germline V gene are SGDLS and YYNGEE.

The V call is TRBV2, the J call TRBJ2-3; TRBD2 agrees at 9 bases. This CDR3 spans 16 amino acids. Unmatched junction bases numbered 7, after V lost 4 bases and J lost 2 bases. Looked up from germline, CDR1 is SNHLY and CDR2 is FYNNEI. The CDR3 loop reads CASSVPSGTFTDTQYF. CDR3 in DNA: TGTGCCAGCAGTGTCCCTAGCGGGACGTTCACAGATACGCAGTATTTT.

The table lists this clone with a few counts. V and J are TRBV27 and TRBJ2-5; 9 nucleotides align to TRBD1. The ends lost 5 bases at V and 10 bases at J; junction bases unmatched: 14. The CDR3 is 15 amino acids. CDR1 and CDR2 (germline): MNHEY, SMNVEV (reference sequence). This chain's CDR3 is CASSRDRVTRGFQYF. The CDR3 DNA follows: TGTGCCAGCAGTAGGGACAGGGTAACGCGTGGTTTCCAGTACTTC.

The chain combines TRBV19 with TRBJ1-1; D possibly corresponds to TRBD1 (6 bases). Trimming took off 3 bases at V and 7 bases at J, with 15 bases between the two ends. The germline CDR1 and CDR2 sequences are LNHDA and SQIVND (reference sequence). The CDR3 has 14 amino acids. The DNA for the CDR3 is TGTGCCAGTAGTATGGGGGGGGCAGAAAATGAAGCTTTCTTT. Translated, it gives CASSMGGAENEAFF.